The present T cell receptor (beta chain) was sequenced within a study of cytomegalovirus exposure and HLA in healthy donors (dated by TCRdb to between 2016 and 2019). Study-level background: An earlier analysis of 587 of the donors reported about 260 Gb of sequence data and around 100 million unique TCR beta sequences obtained from some 170 million T cells. Roughly 300 gigabases of sequencing data and tens of millions of unique TCR sequences were included in an early release covering roughly 600 HLA-typed donors. The genetic ancestry cluster associated with self-reported Caucasian donors included approximately 85% of the approximately 430 genotyped donors. The study was designed to test whether signatures of past pathogen exposure could be identified by cataloging public T cell receptors. The study profiled the T cell repertoires of 500 to 800 subjects by immunosequencing and related them to cytomegalovirus serostatus. Besides the first cohort of roughly 660 subjects, a separate validation cohort made up of roughly 120 different subjects was used. High-throughput TCR immunosequencing, statistical association of individual TCRs with disease status, and machine learning were combined to predict cytomegalovirus infection status. To study patterns of TCR occurrence, a later analysis re-analyzed previously published TCR beta repertoires from more than 550 donors and added high-resolution HLA genotyping. The later analysis used no new phenotypic data to find candidate immune exposures, relying instead on TCR beta sequences and their occurrence across donors. An earlier analysis of several hundred of the donors applied high-throughput TCR beta sequencing to assess whether each TCR beta V gene segment acted as functional or pseudogenic. Alongside the repertoire data, information on donor age, sex, ethnicity and CMV serostatus was compiled. In a later genetic analysis, genome-wide SNP genotypes for about three fifths of the 666 donors were used, and that subset was treated as a discovery cohort. All discovery cohort repertoires had been generated on a single sequencing platform. HLA typing covered class I and class II loci at four-digit resolution. The number of typed donors differed by locus: about 620-630 for A, B, C, DRB1 and DQB1; about 520 for DQA1; some 590 for DPA1; and roughly 450 for DPB1. About five DR-DQ haplotypes were treated as single units for association and clustering because of strong linkage in the cohort. Among about 360 genotyped donors of the cohort, an average of approximately 250,000 unique TCR beta nucleotide sequences were sequenced per donor, roughly 18% of them non-productive.

V is cut back by 5 bases and J by 0 bases, with 7 bases in the junction unmatched. The CDR3 runs 16 amino acids, cysteine and phenylalanine included. Only CDR3 DNA is held: 48 bases, read in frame from base 1. Via the germline V gene, CDR1 is SGHDT and CDR2 YYEEEE. Here is what the overall study found, with its caveats: Three of the identified cytomegalovirus-associated TCR beta chains were confirmed in vitro to be specific for cytomegalovirus antigens. It was suggested by the authors that the approach could potentially be generalized to other disease states and immunological phenotypes. Strong co-occurrence of HLA alleles, especially DR and DQ, made assigning TCR associations to individual alleles difficult. A group of highly shared sequence variants was considered likely to be a technical artifact of the sequencing pipeline. At a false discovery rate of 0.05, a later analysis linked 16,951 TCR beta sequences to specific HLA alleles. Because counts were too low, around 17 rarely observed V segments, including chromosome 9 orphons, were left out of the earlier analysis of about 500 of the donors. Roughly uniform sequencing depth across donors was assumed in presence/absence analyses, although this assumption may not hold. In a later genetic analysis, a missense DCLRE1C variant was associated with V-gene and J-gene trimming of TCR beta chains, and the association was replicated in an independent cohort. In a later genetic analysis, fewer N-insertions in productive TCRs were reported among donors in an Asian-associated ancestry cluster than the roughly 700-donor mean. The cohort was sequenced for TCR beta chains only, and without alpha or paired-chain data the features that could be detected were limited. Compared with equally common non-associated chains, HLA-associated TCR beta chains in a later analysis were more clonally expanded and had lower generation probabilities. Across donors, most TCR sequences were observed very rarely, whereas some public TCRs were present in many individuals. In a later analysis, the rate of TCR association differed among HLA loci, with DRB1 alleles having the most associated TCRs and HLA-C alleles having the fewest. Immune exposure information for the cohort was limited to CMV serostatus. An earlier analysis of around 540 of the donors showed that most TCR beta V segments appeared in productive rearrangements either about 87% or about 30% of the time, which broadly matched IMGT annotations. Several of the top co-occurrence clusters appeared to be linked to parvovirus B19, influenza, CMV and Epstein-Barr virus, according to a later analysis. Because the 87-base-pair reads could not distinguish some IMGT-functional V segments, including TRBV6-2 and TRBV6-3, those segments were excluded. Linkage disequilibrium might explain the correlated functional status among segregating V segments, but an unknown experimental factor could not be excluded. According to a later analysis, most CMV-associated TCR beta chains appeared to be HLA-restricted, and the HLA associations seemed to be driven largely by CMV exposure. A further reported finding was that TCR beta sequences accurately predicted the HLA-A and HLA-B alleles for most subjects in the first cohort. The classifier was reported to diagnose cytomegalovirus status with high specificity and sensitivity in both the original cohort and the validation cohort. The study gave a list of over 150 TCR beta chains associated with cytomegalovirus. Because some donors lacked HLA typing at each locus, the association tests relied only on the typed subset.

In total, just over 650 healthy bone marrow donors made up the cohort. All cohort members were sampled while nominally healthy, although unrecorded immune exposures were likely present. The donor was CMV seropositive and was included in the group of 250 to 300 seropositive cohort members. Every donor gave a peripheral blood sample, and the peripheral blood mononuclear cells from that sample were used for TCR beta sequencing. Genomic DNA was extracted from the blood cell samples with the Qiagen DNeasy Blood Extraction Kit. Turning to this clone: Its antigen is still unknown. Per-base qualities were not stored, and no clone one base away is much larger.

The method was the immunoSEQ multiplex PCR assay. For the multiplex PCR, a mixture combining 60 forward primers for TCR Vbeta segments and 13 reverse primers for TCR Jbeta segments was used. The CDR3 region of rearranged TCR beta genes was amplified from genomic DNA by a multiplex PCR assay. The amplified TCR beta libraries were sequenced on the Illumina HiSeq System as 87-base-pair reads. Processing in the source paper ran as follows. A later analysis tallied tens of millions of unique TCR beta chains across the 600 to 700 repertoires, and about 10 million of those chains were shared by two or more donors. Raw reads were error-corrected and collapsed into unique sequences with a nearest-neighbor algorithm that merged closely related sequences to remove PCR and sequencing errors. CDR3 sequences were aligned to IMGT reference sequences to assign V, D and J gene segments. For a sequence to be retained, at least a six-nucleotide match to both a V gene segment and a J gene segment was required. Rearrangements were called productive when the CDR3 lacked stop codons and stayed in frame with V and J; all others were non-productive. Following IMGT convention, CDR3 was defined as the stretch from the second conserved V-encoded cysteine to the conserved J-encoded phenylalanine. The earlier analysis of 587 of the donors excluded sequences that lacked an unambiguous match to a single V gene segment. An earlier analysis of around 600 of the donors classified V segments as functional when productive rearrangements were above 56.7% and as segregating when the standard deviation between donors was above 5%. To diagnose cytomegalovirus status from the catalog of TCR beta chain sequences, a statistical classification framework was built. In a later analysis, TCR nucleotide sequences were compared against IMGT/GENE-DB human TR gene sequences so that V and J genes could be assigned. The TCRdist pipeline was used in a later analysis to assign CDR3 sequences and most-parsimonious VDJ recombination scenarios. In a later analysis, each TCR beta chain was defined by its CDR3 amino acid sequence together with its V-gene family, and reads without a unique V-gene family were excluded. To address suspected cross-contamination and a sequencing artifact, a later analysis removed approximately 590 highly shared, low-generation-probability nucleotide sequences. In a later analysis, a clonal expansion index was calculated for each public chain from normalized within-repertoire ranks of inferred template counts. Generation probabilities in a later analysis came from a VDJ recombination model fitted to out-of-frame rearrangements, and those results were checked against IGoR. Hypergeometric tests were used in a later analysis to score TCR-TCR, TCR-HLA and TCR-CMV co-occurrence, with a repertoire-size bias correction applied to the TCR pairs. In a later analysis, false discovery rates were estimated by permuting HLA or CMV assignments 20 times. In a later analysis, co-occurring TCRs were grouped using DBSCAN, with TCRdist sequence similarity added in when clustering inside HLA-allele-positive subsets. For co-occurrence clustering, repertoires with fewer than 30,000 or more than 120,000 public chains were excluded, along with 4 to 6 repertoires with anomalous nucleotide sharing. The table comes from immuneACCESS by way of TCRdb, which keeps in-frame sequences with V and J called. Part of the clones is missing from these tables; in studies checked, under half for an unresolved V gene and the rest for unknown reasons. The DNA gave D and trimming, while V, J and clone size come from that table. The sample table records about 96,000 clones; about 70% of these occur just once. The ten top clones hold 11% to 15% of the sample.

The sample was PBMCs. The TCR comes from a woman in her seventies in good health and CMV-seropositive. The rearranged segments are TRBV5-6 and TRBJ2-4, with 8 junctional bases fitting TRBD1. At the DNA level, the sequence is TGTGCCAGCAGTGAGACAGGGGTTGTAGCCAAAAACATTCAGTACTTC. This gives the protein CASSETGVVAKNIQYF.